This T cell receptor (beta chain) was captured by sequencing in a study of T cells in Graves' hyperthyroidism and ophthalmopathy. The investigators amplified TCR beta CDR3 regions from RNA transcripts. TCR CDR3 regions were first amplified by RT-PCR with HTBI primers. A single record per CDR3 protein comes from TCRdb applying MiXCR to the multiplex PCR reads. The sample gives about 560,000 distinct CDR3 sequences, over 15% of which show up once; more than 15% is in the top ten. Stability of Graves' hyperthyroidism was defined as absent ophthalmopathy progression within 18 months. CDR3 size: 18 residues. The trim removed 3 bases at V and 7 bases at J, leaving 17 bases unmatched. Germline CDR1 is SNHLY and CDR2 is FYNNEI. Whole-study findings and limits: Most thyroid clonotypes expanded above 0.001 were also detected in blood.

This clonotype was detected many times. Antigen: not known. Sequenced: blood. The chain has TRBV2 and TRBJ2-1; 8 bases align to TRBD2. This TCR was recovered from a woman younger than 35 with Graves' hyperthyroidism. CDR3: CASSEVGDGLAGGNEQFF. DNA for the CDR3: TGTGCCAGCAGTGAGGTTGGCGATGGGCTAGCGGGTGGGAATGAGCAGTTCTTC.